The 8 T cell receptor beta chains listed next were all sequenced from one sample in a study of T cell repertoires in cytomegalovirus infection. Using its own MiXCR run on the reads, TCRdb lists one record per CDR3 protein. This sample has some 900,000 distinct CDR3 sequences, with about 30% found just once. These receptors' targets are unknown. The specimen was cultured CD8+ T cells from PBMCs, collected from culture after CMV antigen stimulation. The receptors derive from a human donor in good health (CMV status not recorded). Some clones in this sample may be carry-over from other donors' samples.

The chain uses TRBV6-2 or TRBV6-3 and TRBJ2-7, with 8 bases fitting TRBD1. CDR3 size: 14 residues. Trimming at V came to 7 bases and at J to 4 bases, leaving 9 bases not matched to a gene. CDR1 and CDR2 from the germline V gene are MNHEY and SVGEGT. This CDR3 is CASTYRTGPYEQYV. The CDR3 bases are TGTGCCAGCACCTATCGGACAGGGCCTTACGAGCAGTACGTC.

In its sample, this clonotype was seen many times. This chain links TRBV7-6 with TRBJ2-5; possibly TRBD1 for D (6 bases). Germline V gene data show CDR1 as SGHVS and CDR2 as FNYEAQ. The CDR3 length is 14 residues. Trimming took off 1 base at V and 4 bases at J, with 10 bases between the two ends. This chain's CDR3 is CASSLEGVRETQYF. CDR3 nucleotides: TGTGCCAGCAGCTTAGAGGGGGTGCGAGAGACCCAGTACTTC.

The rearrangement uses TRBV5-6 and TRBJ2-2; D may be TRBD1 (5 bases). The germline V gene has CDR1 SGHDT and CDR2 YYEEEE. The CDR3 length is 17 residues. Trimming removed 0 bases at V and 5 bases at J, with 17 bases between. The CDR3 DNA sequence: TGTGCCAGCAGCTTGGGGGGCCTTACGCCGTGGACCGGGGAGCTGTTTTTT. It translates to CASSLGGLTPWTGELFF.

J is TRBJ2-1 and V is TRBV6-5, with 7 bases identical to TRBD2. The CDR3 loop spans 16 amino acids. Trimming removed 4 bases from V and 7 bases from J; junction bases left unmatched: 13. Germline V gene data show CDR1 as MNHEY and CDR2 as SVGAGI. Written as DNA, the CDR3 is TGTGCCAGCAGTTCCCCGAATAAAGCGGGGCTTAATGAGCAGTTCTTC. This translates into CASSSPNKAGLNEQFF.

V gene TRBV6-2 or TRBV6-3 combines with J gene TRBJ2-2; D may be TRBD1 or TRBD2 (5 bases each). V was shortened by 7 bases and J by 7 bases, with 16 bases between the two germline ends. The CDR3 spans 14 residues. The germline CDR1 and CDR2 sequences are MNHEY and SVGEGT. This chain's CDR3 is CASISRGLNGELFF. The CDR3 DNA reads as TGTGCCAGCATTAGCCGGGGCCTCAACGGGGAGCTGTTTTTT.

This rearrangement joins TRBV4-3 to TRBJ2-7, with 8 bases matching TRBD1. The germline gives CDR1 LGHNA, CDR2 YSLEER. Trimming cost V 0 bases and J 0 bases; bases outside gene matches: 4. The CDR3 extends over 16 amino acids. The CDR3 here is CASSQDPGGLSYEQYF. CDR3 bases: TGCGCCAGCAGCCAAGATCCAGGGGGCCTCTCCTACGAGCAGTACTTC.

The chain has TRBV19 and TRBJ1-1; D call uncertain. Germline V CDR1 and CDR2: LNHDA, SQIVND (reference sequence). CDR3 length equals 14 residues. Between the trimmed V and J ends, which lost 3 bases and 2 bases, there was a span of 10 bases. CDR3 bases: TGTGCCAGTAGTATGAGACCTTTTAACACTGAAGCTTTCTTT. This sequence encodes CASSMRPFNTEAFF.

This rearrangement joins TRBV27 to TRBJ2-7, with 8 bases that match TRBD1. Germline CDR1 reads MNHEY; CDR2 reads SMNVEV (reference sequence). V lost 3 bases to trimming and J lost 3 bases; unmatched junction nucleotides: 7. CDR3 length: 15 amino acids. The CDR3 sequence is CASSFTGQGGYEQYF. The CDR3 DNA reads as TGTGCCAGCAGTTTTACCGGACAGGGTGGCTACGAGCAGTACTTC.